The 24 T cell receptor beta chains given below trace back to one sample, sequenced in a study of blood T cell repertoires in COVID-19. The data were produced by immunoSEQ multiplex PCR, yet TCRdb's version contains in-frame clones alone and is incomplete. The table has 46,000 or so clones, around nine tenths seen once. Sequenced sample: peripheral blood. These receptor sequences come from a man aged 45-60 years with acute or convalescent COVID-19.

The rearrangement joins TRBV6-6 to TRBJ1-6; TRBD1 agrees at 7 bases. CDR1 and CDR2 (germline): MNHNY, SVGAGI (reference sequence). The length of the CDR3 is 19 residues. V lost 5 bases, J lost 8 bases, and 21 bases stayed unmatched. For the CDR3, the DNA is TGTGCCAGCAGTCTACGTCCTTTCCAACTCACAGGGGACCATTCACCCCTCCACTTT. It codes for CASSLRPFQLTGDHSPLHF.

The rearrangement uses TRBV4-2 and TRBJ1-2; D is uncertain. The germline CDR1 and CDR2 sequences are LGHNA and YNFKEQ. The ends were cut back, 0 bases at V and 4 bases at J, with 12 bases in the middle. CDR3 length equals 15 residues. The CDR3 region has the DNA TGTGCCAGCAGCCAAGATTTTCCGAGCGGCTATGGCTACACCTTC. Translated, it gives CASSQDFPSGYGYTF.

This chain links TRBV6-6 with TRBJ1-1, with 9 positions matching TRBD1. The CDR3 totals 12 residues. Germline-derived CDR1 and CDR2 are MNHNY and SVGAGI (reference sequence). Germline trimming cut 5 bases from V and 8 bases from J; bases unmatched to any gene: 3. The CDR3 nucleotides are TGTGCCAGCAGTCCTGGACAGGGGGAAGCTTTCTTT. This codes for CASSPGQGEAFF.

The chain uses TRBV3-1 (or the pseudogene TRBV3-2) and TRBJ1-1; D is ambiguous. Germline loops: CDR1 LGHDT, CDR2 YNNKEL (reference sequence). Trimming removed 4 bases from V and 2 bases from J, with 8 bases in between. CDR3 length: 13 residues. The CDR3 here is CASSRLANTEAFF. DNA for the CDR3: TGTGCCAGCAGCCGCCTGGCAAACACTGAAGCTTTCTTT.

This chain links TRBV15 with TRBJ1-1; 9 nucleotides agree with TRBD1. The CDR3 consists of 13 residues. V lost 5 bases and J lost 5; bases outside the gene matches: 3. Germline loops: CDR1 LNHNV, CDR2 YYDKDF (reference sequence). The CDR3 bases are TGTGCCACCAGCGGGACAGGGATGACTGAAGCTTTCTTT. It encodes CATSGTGMTEAFF. The full variable domain, its missing parts supplied by reference TRBV15 and TRBJ1-1, is DAMVIQNPRYQVTQFGKPVTLSCSQTLNHNVMYWYQQKSSQAPKLLFHYYDKDFNNEADTPDNFQSRRPNTSFCFLDIRSPGLGDTAMYLCATSGTGMTEAFFGQGTRLTVV.

The rearrangement uses TRBV14 and TRBJ1-1; tentatively, D is TRBD1 (6 bases). Germline CDR1 is SGHDN and CDR2 is FVKESK. This CDR3 region has 17 residues. The V and J ends lost 4 bases and 0 bases respectively, with 18 bases between them. The CDR3 here is CASSPVGGTSMNTEAFF. CDR3 nucleotide sequence: TGTGCCAGCAGCCCCGTGGGAGGGACATCGATGAACACTGAAGCTTTCTTT. The full variable domain, rest sourced from reference TRBV14 and TRBJ1-1, is EAGVTQFPSHSVIEKGQTVTLRCDPISGHDNLYWYRRVMGKEIKFLLHFVKESKQDESGMPNNRFLAERTGGTYSTLKVQPAELEDSGVYFCASSPVGGTSMNTEAFFGQGTRLTVV.

The V and J genes are TRBV6-5 and TRBJ2-5, with a weak D call TRBD2 (6 bases). Trimming left V 2 bases short and J 7 bases short, with 14 bases between. CDR1 is MNHEY, CDR2 SVGAGI, per germline. This CDR3 has 14 residues. In DNA form, the CDR3 reads TGTGCCAGCAGTTACCCCGGGGGTATGGGGACCCAGTACTTC. Protein sequence: CASSYPGGMGTQYF.

V and J are TRBV2 and TRBJ2-1; D gene ambiguous. The CDR3 totals 15 residues. Germline CDR1 SNHLY, CDR2 FYNNEI. V dropped 6 bases and J dropped 4 bases, with 16 bases sitting between them. CDR3 nucleotides: TGTGCCAGCAGCGCCCAGTCCGGAGTTTACAATGAGCAGTTCTTC. This gives the protein CASSAQSGVYNEQFF.

The chain combines TRBV15 with TRBJ2-3, with TRBD2 matching 8 bases. This CDR3 is built from 17 residues. CDR1 and CDR2 from the germline V gene are LNHNV and YYDKDF (reference sequence). The V segment lost 6 bases and the J segment 3 bases; nucleotides outside the gene matches: 14. CDR3 nucleotide sequence: TGTGCCACCAGTGACGGGAGGGCGGGGGGCCTGACAGATACGCAGTATTTT. Protein sequence: CATSDGRAGGLTDTQYF.

The chain combines TRBV29-1 with TRBJ1-3; D gene unclear. The germline V gene has CDR1 SQVTM and CDR2 ANQGSEA. The V and J ends lost 1 base and 7 bases respectively, with 11 bases between them. The CDR3 sequence is 13 residues long. The CDR3 region is CSVEVNPGNTIYF. Written as DNA, the CDR3 is TGCAGCGTTGAAGTAAACCCCGGGAACACCATATATTTT.

This clone was counted only a few times. V is TRBV2 and J is TRBJ1-1; 7 bases align to TRBD1. V lost 6 bases, J lost 0 bases, and 4 bases stayed unmatched. The CDR3 is made up of 14 amino acids. Germline-derived CDR1 and CDR2 are SNHLY and FYNNEI. CDR3 nucleotides: TGTGCCAGCAGGCCGGACAGGATGAACACTGAAGCTTTCTTT. Its translation is CASRPDRMNTEAFF. The complete variable domain, with remaining parts taken from reference TRBV2 and TRBJ1-1, reads EPEVTQTPSHQVTQMGQEVILRCVPISNHLYFYWYRQILGQKVEFLVSFYNNEISEKSEIFDDQFSVERPDGSNFTLKIRSTKLEDSAMYFCASRPDRMNTEAFFGQGTRLTVV.

This chain uses TRBV7-2 with TRBJ2-7; 8 bases fit TRBD2. V lost 4 bases and J lost 4; bases outside the gene matches: 9. The CDR3 contains 15 residues. CDR1 is SGHTA, CDR2 FQGNSA, per germline. The CDR3 sequence: CASSYRSGELYEQYF. The CDR3 nucleotides are TGTGCCAGCAGCTACCGTAGCGGGGAGCTATACGAGCAGTACTTC.

The chain carries TRBV29-1 and TRBJ2-7, with TRBD1 as a possible D gene (5 bases). Germline V CDR1 and CDR2: SQVTM, ANQGSEA. V shed 8 bases and J shed 2 bases, with 13 bases lying between them. The CDR3 spans 12 residues. Written as DNA, the CDR3 is TGCAGCATCAGGGTATCCACCTACGAGCAGTACTTC. It codes for CSIRVSTYEQYF.

The chain carries TRBV7-8 and TRBJ2-3, with 9 bases that match TRBD2. The V segment lost 5 bases and the J segment 4 bases; nucleotides outside the gene matches: 13. Germline lookup yields CDR1 SGHVS and CDR2 FQNEAQ. The CDR3 loop spans 17 amino acids. The CDR3: CASSPWTSEDPADTQYF. The CDR3 nucleotides read TGTGCCAGCAGCCCCTGGACTAGCGAAGACCCGGCAGATACGCAGTATTTT. The full variable domain, rest sourced from reference TRBV7-8 and TRBJ2-3, is GAGVSQSPRYKVAKRGQDVALRCDPISGHVSLFWYQQALGQGPEFLTYFQNEAQLDKSGLPSDRFFAERPEGSVSTLKIQRTQQEDSAVYLCASSPWTSEDPADTQYFGPGTRLTVL.

V usage is TRBV19 and J usage is TRBJ1-6, with D unresolved. The CDR3 consists of 18 residues. The germline V and J ends were trimmed by 5 bases and 0 bases, with 17 bases remaining between them. Germline V gene data show CDR1 as LNHDA and CDR2 as SQIVND (reference sequence). The chain's CDR3 is CASSAGGSFSSYNSPLHF. The CDR3 nucleotides are TGTGCCAGTAGTGCCGGCGGTTCCTTCAGCTCCTATAATTCACCCCTCCACTTT.

Only a few counts were recorded for this clone. V usage is TRBV4-1 and J usage is TRBJ2-7; D gene unclear. The ends were cut back, 2 bases at V and 0 bases at J, with 17 bases in the middle. The CDR3 loop spans 17 amino acids. Per germline, CDR1 MGHRA and CDR2 YSYEKL. This CDR3 is CASSQNPGSFHSYEQYF. The CDR3 bases are TGCGCCAGCAGCCAAAACCCCGGGTCTTTCCACTCCTACGAGCAGTACTTC.

The CDR3 DNA reads as TGTGCCAGCACCCAGGAGGCCACAGGGGGATCACCCCTCCACTTT. It encodes CASTQEATGGSPLHF. The chain combines TRBV3-1 (or the pseudogene TRBV3-2) with TRBJ1-6, with 8 positions matching TRBD1. This CDR3 contains 15 residues. The germline gives CDR1 LGHDT, CDR2 YNNKEL (reference sequence). After removal of 7 bases from V and 10 bases from J, the junction contained 12 bases not matched to a gene.

V is TRBV7-3 and J is TRBJ2-1, with a possible D match to TRBD1 (5 bases). The V gene lost 3 bases and the J gene lost 0 bases, with 9 bases spanning the gap. CDR3 size: 15 residues. Germline CDR1 reads SGHTA; CDR2 reads FQGTGA. The CDR3 coding sequence is TGTGCCAGCAGCTTCAGACAGAACTCCTACAATGAGCAGTTCTTC. Its protein product is CASSFRQNSYNEQFF. The variable domain in full, with the rest retrieved from reference TRBV7-3 and TRBJ2-1, is GAGVSQTPSNKVTEKGKYVELRCDPISGHTALYWYRQSLGQGPEFLIYFQGTGAADDSGLPNDRFFAVRPEGSVSTLKIQRTERGDSAVYLCASSFRQNSYNEQFFGPGTRLTVL.

The chain employs TRBV7-9 and TRBJ1-1, with D uncertain. The CDR3 covers 13 residues. V was trimmed by 3 bases and J by 5 bases, leaving 10 bases between them. Germline V gives CDR1 SEHNR, CDR2 FQNEAQ (reference sequence). Here the CDR3 DNA reads TGTGCCAGCAGCTTGGAGAGGAGGACTGAAGCTTTCTTT. Its protein product is CASSLERRTEAFF.

V and J are TRBV7-2 and TRBJ2-3, with 9 bases aligning to TRBD2. This CDR3 has 17 residues. Germline V gives CDR1 SGHTA, CDR2 FQGNSA. V gave up 5 bases and J gave up 1 base; unmatched junction bases: 10. The DNA of the CDR3 is TGTGCCAGCAGCGCCCAATCTAGCGGGGACGGCACAGATACGCAGTATTTT. Its protein is CASSAQSSGDGTDTQYF.

The chain carries TRBV5-1 and TRBJ1-2; weak D call: TRBD1 (5 bases). Trimming stripped 5 bases from V and 0 bases from J, with 8 bases between. The CDR3 covers 13 residues. CDR1 SGHRS and CDR2 YFSETQ come from the germline V gene. CDR3 sequence (DNA): TGCGCCAGCAGTGACAGATCTAACTATGGCTACACCTTC. It is translated as CASSDRSNYGYTF.

The V and J genes are TRBV6-5 and TRBJ2-5; 9 bases match TRBD2. Germline CDR1 is MNHEY and CDR2 is SVGAGI. This CDR3 is built from 15 residues. The trim removed 8 bases at V and 5 bases at J, leaving 12 bases unmatched. The CDR3 protein is CASGRGGPLGETQYF. CDR3 DNA: TGTGCCAGCGGGCGGGGGGGACCGCTCGGGGAGACCCAGTACTTC.

The chain carries TRBV18 and TRBJ1-4; no reliable D call. The CDR3 covers 13 residues. V was clipped by 3 bases and J by 2 bases, with 4 bases between them. Looked up from germline, CDR1 is KGHSH and CDR2 is LQKENI. The CDR3 loop reads CASSPVTNEKLFF. DNA of the CDR3: TGTGCCAGCTCACCCGTCACTAATGAAAAACTGTTTTTT.

The chain links TRBV12-5 to TRBJ1-3; D gene ambiguous. This CDR3 spans 16 amino acids. Trimming removed 2 bases at V and 0 bases at J, with 11 bases between. The germline V gene encodes CDR1 LGHNT and CDR2 FRNRAP. The CDR3 region has the DNA TGTGCTAGTGGTTTGCACCCGAGGAGCTCTGGAAACACCATATATTTT. As protein: CASGLHPRSSGNTIYF.